A single sample gave rise to the 26 T cell receptor beta chains below, sequenced in a study of long-term antiretroviral therapy in people with HIV. Sequencing used immunoSEQ v3.0 at survey level. Sequenced by immunoSEQ multiplex PCR; TCRdb stores in-frame clones only, minus some. The sample has about 35,000 clones; roughly 94% are singletons. Here the sequenced sample was unsorted PBMCs, taken 4.1 years after starting antiretroviral therapy. These receptors originate from a woman in her forties or fifties with HIV.

V usage is TRBV2 and J usage is TRBJ2-4; the D call may be TRBD1 or TRBD2 (5 bases each). V lost 6 bases to trimming and J lost 3 bases, with 12 bases between them. In germline, CDR1 is SNHLY, CDR2 FYNNEI. The CDR3 extends over 14 amino acids. The CDR3 DNA is TGTGCCAGCAGCCGGGACCGTGACAAAAACATTCAGTACTTC. Translated, it gives CASSRDRDKNIQYF.

The J gene is TRBJ1-6, the V gene TRBV7-6; D remains ambiguous. From germline, CDR1 is SGHVS and CDR2 FNYEAQ. This CDR3 spans 15 amino acids. V was cut by 0 bases and J by 4 bases, with 7 bases left in between. As DNA, the CDR3 is TGTGCCAGCAGCTTAGCACAGAATTATAATTCACCCCTCCACTTT. Translation gives CASSLAQNYNSPLHF.

V gene TRBV11-3 combines with J gene TRBJ2-1; 7 positions agree with TRBD2. This CDR3 has 17 amino acids. The junction had 11 bases not matched to a gene; V was cut back by 4 bases and J by 2 bases. Germline CDR1 and CDR2: SGHNT and YENEEA. In nucleotides, the CDR3 is TGTGCCAGCAGCTCCGGCGGGGGAAGTATTCCCTACAATGAGCAGTTCTTC. Encoded protein: CASSSGGGSIPYNEQFF.

This clone came up once. The chain has TRBV2 and TRBJ1-1; 7 bases fit TRBD1. The CDR3 length is 12 residues. Germline CDR1 is SNHLY and CDR2 is FYNNEI. V was clipped by 8 bases and J by 7 bases; unmatched bases: 7. For the CDR3, the DNA is TGTGCCAGCCCGGGGACAGCCTATGAAGCTTTCTTT. It yields the protein CASPGTAYEAFF.

This clone was seen only once. CDR3 sequence: CASSLDRDLDEQYF. CDR3 DNA: TGTGCCAGCAGCTTAGATCGGGACTTGGACGAGCAGTACTTC. The chain carries TRBV11-2 and TRBJ2-7; a weak D match, TRBD2 (6 bases). Per germline, CDR1 SGHAT and CDR2 FQNNGV. Between the trimmed V and J ends, which lost 0 bases and 5 bases, there was a span of 11 bases. The CDR3 is 14 residues long.

This clone has just a few counts. The rearrangement uses TRBV6-1 and TRBJ2-7; 7 bases agree with TRBD2. V dropped 7 bases and J dropped 2; count of bases not matched to a gene: 8. This CDR3 is 14 amino acids long. The germline CDR1 and CDR2 sequences are MNHNS and SASEGT. The CDR3 nucleotides read TGTGCCAGCACTTTGACTGGGGGGGCCTACGAGCAGTACTTC. This codes for CASTLTGGAYEQYF.

This clone appeared once. This chain connects TRBV6-1 to TRBJ1-2, with 8 nucleotides matching TRBD1. Germline CDR1 reads MNHNS; CDR2 reads SASEGT. This CDR3 spans 14 amino acids. The V and J ends lost 3 bases and 2 bases, in that order; junction bases with no gene match: 2. For the CDR3, the DNA is TGTGCCAGCAGTGACCAGGGGGCAAACTATGGCTACACCTTC. Translation: CASSDQGANYGYTF.

V gene TRBV6-5 combines with J gene TRBJ1-6; D possibly corresponds to TRBD1 (5 bases). Germline V gene sequence: CDR1 MNHEY, CDR2 SVGAGI. This CDR3 spans 15 amino acids. V was clipped by 6 bases and J by 6 bases, with 15 bases between them. Here the CDR3 reads CASRPIDRTNSPLHF. In DNA, the CDR3 is TGTGCCAGCAGACCCATTGACAGAACTAATTCACCCCTCCACTTT.

The V gene is TRBV29-1, the J gene TRBJ2-2; D possibly corresponds to TRBD1 (5 bases). Germline CDR1 SQVTM, CDR2 ANQGSEA. With 1 base removed from V and 3 bases from J, the gap between germline ends came to 6 bases. This CDR3 spans 13 amino acids. The CDR3 region has the DNA TGCAGCGTTGAAGGGGGCTACACCGGGGAGCTGTTTTTT. Its translation is CSVEGGYTGELFF.

This clone was seen a handful of times. The chain has TRBV19 and TRBJ1-1; weak D call: TRBD1 (5 bases). Germline CDR1 LNHDA, CDR2 SQIVND (reference sequence). The V end lost 7 bases, the J end lost 0 bases, and 12 bases lay between the germline ends. The CDR3 runs to 14 residues. The CDR3 DNA sequence: TGTGCCAGTACAAGGCAGGGAATGAACACTGAAGCTTTCTTT. The encoded protein is CASTRQGMNTEAFF.

The chain recombines TRBV7-9 with TRBJ1-3; no definite D call. The length of the CDR3 is 13 residues. With 4 bases removed from V and 1 base from J, the gap between germline ends came to 5 bases. Germline CDR1 is SEHNR and CDR2 is FQNEAQ (reference sequence). CDR3 protein: CASSSGSGNTIYF. CDR3 in DNA: TGTGCCAGCAGCTCCGGATCTGGAAACACCATATATTTT.

The CDR3 region has the DNA TGCGCCAGCAGCTGGAACACCACCAATCAGCCCCAGCATTTT. It codes for CASSWNTTNQPQHF. The chain is built from TRBV5-1 and TRBJ1-5; D unresolved. Germline V CDR1 and CDR2: SGHRS, YFSETQ. The CDR3 has 14 amino acids. The germline V and J ends were trimmed by 3 bases and 3 bases, with 10 bases remaining between them.

This sequence joins TRBV11-1 and TRBJ1-2; D unresolved. Germline CDR1 is SGHAT and CDR2 is FQDESV (reference sequence). The CDR3 has 15 amino acids. Trimming took 2 bases from V and 2 from J, leaving 12 bases between them. The CDR3: CASSLSGDSNYGYTF. CDR3 nucleotide sequence: TGTGCCAGCAGCTTATCTGGGGATTCAAACTATGGCTACACCTTC.

This clone appeared a single time. This chain uses TRBV5-8 with TRBJ1-6, with D possibly being TRBD1 (5 bases). Germline CDR1 is SGHTS and CDR2 is YDEGEE. The CDR3 has 13 amino acids. V dropped 3 bases and J dropped 11 bases, with 12 bases sitting between them. The chain's CDR3 is CASSWDRGAPLHF. DNA of the CDR3: TGTGCCAGCAGCTGGGATCGAGGGGCACCCCTCCACTTT.

This chain uses TRBV4-1 with TRBJ1-4, with D perhaps TRBD1 (5 bases). Per the germline V gene, CDR1 is MGHRA and CDR2 is YSYEKL. The germline V and J ends were trimmed by 0 bases and 7 bases, with 15 bases remaining between them. This CDR3 is built from 16 residues. DNA for the CDR3: TGCGCCAGCAGCCAAGAGCCAGGGTATGGGGGTGAAAAACTGTTTTTT. Translated: CASSQEPGYGGEKLFF.

This chain connects TRBV10-1 to TRBJ2-3, with D maybe TRBD2 (6 bases). The CDR3 extends over 16 amino acids. V lost 3 bases, J lost 0 bases, and 13 bases lay in between. Germline CDR1 reads WNHNN; CDR2 reads SYGVQD (reference sequence). The CDR3 DNA follows: TGCGCCAGCAGTGACTTTAGCGGAACTAGCACAGATACGCAGTATTTT. It translates to CASSDFSGTSTDTQYF.

In its sample, this clone was seen once. This chain links TRBV9 with TRBJ2-1; 8 bases match TRBD2. The germline V gene encodes CDR1 SGDLS and CDR2 YYNGEE. J lost 9 bases, V lost 0 bases, and 11 bases had no gene match. The CDR3 totals 16 residues. CDR3 protein: CASSVATGGADSEQFF. The CDR3, as DNA: TGTGCCAGCAGCGTAGCTACCGGGGGGGCGGACAGTGAGCAGTTCTTC.

The rearrangement joins TRBV15 to TRBJ2-5; D unresolved. Germline CDR1 and CDR2: LNHNV and YYDKDF (reference sequence). The CDR3 spans 14 residues. With 4 bases removed from V and 2 bases from J, the gap between germline ends came to 11 bases. The chain's CDR3 is CATSKGTIQETQYF. The CDR3 DNA sequence: TGTGCCACCAGCAAAGGAACCATTCAAGAGACCCAGTACTTC.

The chain employs TRBV19 and TRBJ1-2; possibly TRBD1 for D (5 bases). Trimming cost V 4 bases and J 3 bases, with 9 bases left between them. Germline V CDR1 and CDR2: LNHDA, SQIVND (reference sequence). The CDR3 contains 13 residues. The CDR3 loop reads CASSSQGYYGYTF. CDR3 in DNA: TGTGCCAGTAGTAGTCAGGGTTACTATGGCTACACCTTC.

J is TRBJ1-1 and V is TRBV29-1; no reliable D call. V lost 6 bases and J 5 bases, leaving 19 bases between the germline ends. The germline V gene has CDR1 SQVTM and CDR2 ANQGSEA. The CDR3 loop spans 14 amino acids. CDR3 loop: CSVVDRRGSTEAFF. CDR3 sequence (DNA): TGCAGCGTCGTCGATCGGCGAGGAAGTACTGAAGCTTTCTTT.

This clone showed up just once. The chain links TRBV7-2 to TRBJ1-6, with a possible D match to TRBD1 (6 bases). Trimming took off 2 bases at V and 7 bases at J, with 12 bases between the two ends. The length of the CDR3 is 15 residues. The germline gives CDR1 SGHTA, CDR2 FQGNSA. The CDR3: CASSLMFGGNSPLHF. For the CDR3, the DNA is TGTGCCAGCAGCTTAATGTTTGGGGGCAATTCACCCCTCCACTTT.

This clone was picked up one time. This chain connects TRBV5-4 to TRBJ1-2; possibly TRBD1 for D (6 bases). The CDR3 totals 15 residues. V lost 2 bases and J lost 2, with 13 bases in between. The germline V gene has CDR1 SGHNT and CDR2 YYREEE (reference sequence). CDR3 in amino acids: CASSFWGPANYGYTF. The DNA for the CDR3 is TGTGCCAGCAGCTTCTGGGGGCCAGCCAACTATGGCTACACCTTC.

This chain links TRBV2 with TRBJ1-2, with D tentatively TRBD1 (6 bases). V was pared by 0 bases and J by 7 bases, with 12 bases between. The CDR3 is made up of 14 amino acids. CDR1 is SNHLY and CDR2 is FYNNEI in the germline V gene. CDR3 nucleotides: TGTGCCAGCAGTGAAGCGTACAGGGCTAGTGGCTACACCTTC. This gives the protein CASSEAYRASGYTF. The entire variable domain, with the rest obtained from reference TRBV2 and TRBJ1-2, is as follows: EPEVTQTPSHQVTQMGQEVILRCVPISNHLYFYWYRQILGQKVEFLVSFYNNEISEKSEIFDDQFSVERPDGSNFTLKIRSTKLEDSAMYFCASSEAYRASGYTFGSGTRLTVV.

The rearrangement joins TRBV7-9 to TRBJ2-5, with D possibly TRBD1 on 5 matching bases. The V gene lost 1 base and the J gene lost 1 base, with 7 bases spanning the gap. Germline assignment: CDR1 SEHNR and CDR2 FQNEAQ (reference sequence). The CDR3 extends over 14 amino acids. CDR3 sequence reads: CASSLGQSQETQYF. In DNA form, the CDR3 reads TGTGCCAGCAGCTTAGGACAGAGCCAAGAGACCCAGTACTTC.

This clone was picked up one time. The rearrangement joins TRBV2 to TRBJ2-1, with TRBD1 matching over 11 bases. The germline gives CDR1 SNHLY, CDR2 FYNNEI. The CDR3 is 15 residues long. V lost 6 bases to trimming and J lost 8 bases; unmatched junction nucleotides: 9. The CDR3 nucleotides are TGTGCCAGCAGCCCGGGACAGGGGGTAGTCGATGAGCAGTTCTTC. It codes for CASSPGQGVVDEQFF.

The J gene is TRBJ1-4, the V gene TRBV2; 7 bases map to TRBD1. The CDR3 sequence is 14 residues long. With 7 bases clipped from V and 7 bases from J, the junction kept 9 bases outside the gene matches. CDR1 is SNHLY and CDR2 is FYNNEI in the germline V gene. CDR3 protein: CASTGQVIGEKLFF. CDR3 coding DNA: TGTGCCAGCACTGGACAGGTTATTGGTGAAAAACTGTTTTTT.